Listed below are T cell receptor beta chains from one sample, sequenced in a study of T cells in localized non-small cell lung cancer. Assay used: immunoSEQ multiplex PCR; TCRdb lists only in-frame clones, some missing. The sample includes approximately 88,000 clones, approximately 90% seen only once; the top ten take roughly 4%. The sample here was PBMCs, taken before any cancer treatment. The origin of the receptors is a woman aged 35-70 years with stage II squamous cell lung carcinoma. Both conserved end residues are part of each CDR3. A D gene is named only where the DNA matches it firmly. Rows give clone size only sometimes, using once, few, many, or a class for an expanded clone.

J	D	size	V	DNA	CDR3
TRBJ2-3	-	-	TRBV7-7	TGTGCTAGCAGCCGAGGTTCCTCAGATACGCAGTATTTT	CASSRGSSDTQYF
TRBJ1-3	-	-	TRBV7-9	TGTGCCAGCAGCGGGAGCACAGGTCTCTCTGGAAACACCATATATTTT	CASSGSTGLSGNTIYF
TRBJ1-2	-	-	TRBV28	TGTGCCAGCAGCCTGCCACAGGGCTATGGCTACACCTTC	CASSLPQGYGYTF
TRBJ2-7	TRBD2	-	TRBV27	TGTGCCAGCAGAACGGGACTAGCGGGTGGGGCCCCAAACTACGAGCAGTACTTC	CASRTGLAGGAPNYEQYF
TRBJ2-2	-	-	TRBV7-6	TGTGCCAGCAGCAAAGGGGATACGAACACCGGGGAGCTGTTTTTT	CASSKGDTNTGELFF
TRBJ1-6	-	-	TRBV25-1	TGTGCCAGCAGGGACGGAAGCTCCTATAATTCACCCCTCCACTTT	CASRDGSSYNSPLHF
TRBJ1-3	-	-	TRBV11-2	TGTGCCAGCTCAAAGTTAGGGTTCTCTGGAAACACCATATATTTT	CASSKLGFSGNTIYF
TRBJ2-7	TRBD1	-	TRBV5-1	TGCGCCAGCAGCTCCGCGGACAGGGGGCGTTCGTACGAGCAGTACTTC	CASSSADRGRSYEQYF
TRBJ2-1	-	-	TRBV6-1	TGTGCCAGCAGTGAAGAGCTACAACCGTACAATGAGCAGTTCTTC	CASSEELQPYNEQFF
TRBJ1-5	TRBD1	-	TRBV28	TGTGCCAGCAGGGGGGGGACAGGCAATCAGCCCCAGCATTTT	CASRGGTGNQPQHF
TRBJ2-2	-	once	TRBV27	TGTGCCAGCAGTTTTCTGGCGGGGGCCACCGGGGAGCTGTTTTTT	CASSFLAGATGELFF
TRBJ2-5	-	-	TRBV19	TGTGCCAGTAGTACCTGGTCGGGGGAAGAGACCCAGTACTTC	CASSTWSGEETQYF
TRBJ2-1	-	-	TRBV10-3	TGTGCCATCAGTGAGGCCAGCAATGAGCAGTTCTTC	CAISEASNEQFF
TRBJ2-1	-	-	TRBV6-1	TGTGCCAGCAGTGTTGGGATCAACGGCGGTGAGCAGTTCTTC	CASSVGINGGEQFF
TRBJ1-4	-	-	TRBV15	TGTGCCACCAGCAGAGATCGGGGAACTAATGAAAAACTGTTTTTT	CATSRDRGTNEKLFF
TRBJ2-5	-	-	TRBV2	TGTGCCAGCAGTTTGACCCAGGGGTACCAAGAGACCCAGTACTTC	CASSLTQGYQETQYF
TRBJ1-1	TRBD1	-	TRBV11-2	TGTGCCAGCAGCTTAGAACCCACAGGGGCTGAAGCTTTCTTT	CASSLEPTGAEAFF
TRBJ1-2	TRBD1	-	TRBV29-1	TGCAGCGTTTCGGACAGGGCCAATTATGGCTACACCTTC	CSVSDRANYGYTF
TRBJ1-1	-	-	TRBV5-1	TGCGCCAGCAGCCCAATTACAGGGATGAGCACTGAAGCTTTCTTT	CASSPITGMSTEAFF
TRBJ1-5	-	-	TRBV6-6	TGTGCCAGCAGCCCGCATTTAAATAGCAATCAGCCCCAGCATTTT	CASSPHLNSNQPQHF
TRBJ2-5	-	-	TRBV7-9	TGTGCCAGCAGCTTAGATACCGCGAGGGGGACCCAGTACTTC	CASSLDTARGTQYF
TRBJ1-1	TRBD1	-	TRBV6-1	TGTGCCAGCGAACCAGGACAGGGGGTTACTGAAGCTTTCTTT	CASEPGQGVTEAFF
TRBJ2-7	TRBD2	-	TRBV27	TGTGCCAGCAGTTTATATAGCGGGAGAAGGAGCTCCTACGAGCAGTACTTC	CASSLYSGRRSSYEQYF
TRBJ1-3	-	-	TRBV6-5	TGTGCCAGCAGCACTCTCAGGGGTGGTGGAAACACCATATATTTT	CASSTLRGGGNTIYF
TRBJ2-7	-	-	TRBV15	TGTGCCACCAGCAGAGGGAGCGAGCAGTACTTC	CATSRGSEQYF
TRBJ1-5	-	-	TRBV28	TGTGCCAGCAGTTCTACAGGGTTACAGCCCCAGCATTTT	CASSSTGLQPQHF
TRBJ2-2	-	-	TRBV7-2	TGTGCCAGCACCCTATGGGCCGACGGGGAGCTGTTTTTT	CASTLWADGELFF
TRBJ1-5	TRBD1	-	TRBV28	TGTGCCAGCAGCCGGGGGACAGGGGGTTGGCAGCCCCAGCATTTT	CASSRGTGGWQPQHF
TRBJ2-1	-	-	TRBV1	TGCACCAGCAACCCTGTAGGATATGAGCAGTTCTTC	CTSNPVGYEQFF
TRBJ1-2	-	-	TRBV2	TGTGCCAGCAGGACCCAGGCTAACTATGGCTACACCTTC	CASRTQANYGYTF
TRBJ1-3	-	-	TRBV5-1	TGCGCCAGCAGCTTGGAAGGGACCACGCATGGAAACACCATATATTTT	CASSLEGTTHGNTIYF
TRBJ2-5	-	-	TRBV5-1	TGCGCCAGCAGCTTGTCTGGTTCGGAGACCCAGTACTTC	CASSLSGSETQYF
TRBJ2-7	TRBD2	once	TRBV27	TGTGCCAGCAGGTCGGGCGGGAGCGGAGGGTACGAGCAGTACTTC	CASRSGGSGGYEQYF
TRBJ2-7	-	-	TRBV7-9	TGTGCCAGCCAGGGGGGCGGGAGCCTCCACGAGCAGTACTTC	CASQGGGSLHEQYF
TRBJ2-7	-	-	TRBV9	TGTGCCAGCAGCGTAGATATGGGGAGCTACGAGCAGTACTTC	CASSVDMGSYEQYF
TRBJ1-2	-	-	TRBV10-2	TGCGCCAGCAGTGCAGCCCAGGGAAACTATGGCTACACCTTC	CASSAAQGNYGYTF
TRBJ2-5	-	-	TRBV18	TGTGCCAGCTCACCGGACAGAGGGAATCAACAGACCCAGTACTTC	CASSPDRGNQQTQYF